The 25 T cell receptor beta chains presented below share a single source sample, sequenced in a study of T cell responses to AZD1222 COVID-19 vaccine. Clones were sequenced by immunoSEQ multiplex PCR, and TCRdb holds only the in-frame ones, with some missing. The sample has roughly 120,000 clones, about 89% seen once. The sample was peripheral blood, taken on day 0 of AZD1222 vaccination. The receptor source for this set is an adult in good health.

The table lists this clone with a count of one. This chain joins TRBV9 and TRBJ1-1; D is possibly TRBD1 (5 bases). This CDR3 comprises 16 residues. Germline V gene data show CDR1 as SGDLS and CDR2 as YYNGEE. The V gene lost 0 bases and the J gene lost 4 bases, with 16 bases spanning the gap. Here the CDR3 DNA reads TGTGCCAGCAGCGTAGGCCTCCCGGGACGGGGCACTGAAGCTTTCTTT. It codes for CASSVGLPGRGTEAFF.

The chain links TRBV11-2 to TRBJ1-1; D gene unclear. CDR3 length: 13 residues. The germline V and J ends were trimmed by 6 bases and 1 base, with 9 bases remaining between them. Germline-derived CDR1 and CDR2 are SGHAT and FQNNGV. Here the CDR3 reads CASRWTENTEAFF. As DNA, the CDR3 is TGTGCCAGCAGGTGGACCGAGAACACTGAAGCTTTCTTT.

The chain employs TRBV27 and TRBJ1-2; 8 nucleotides line up with TRBD1. The germline gives CDR1 MNHEY, CDR2 SMNVEV (reference sequence). This CDR3 comprises 14 residues. V lost 6 bases to trimming and J lost 8 bases; unmatched junction nucleotides: 11. DNA for the CDR3: TGTGCCAGCAGCTACCGGACAGGGTACGGAGGCTACACCTTC. Translating gives CASSYRTGYGGYTF.

This chain links TRBV27 with TRBJ2-2, with D unresolved. With 5 bases removed from V and 6 bases from J, the gap between germline ends came to 16 bases. The CDR3 is made up of 15 amino acids. CDR1 is MNHEY, CDR2 SMNVEV, per germline (reference sequence). The CDR3 loop is CASSNSYFSAGELFF. CDR3 nucleotide sequence: TGTGCCAGCAGTAACAGCTACTTTTCGGCCGGGGAGCTGTTTTTT.

V is TRBV21-1 and J is TRBJ1-1; the table assigns TRBD1, which was not confirmed against the DNA. TRBV21-1 is a known pseudogene. This CDR3 spans 15 amino acids. This chain's CDR3 is CASSHFTGVGTEAFF. The CDR3 DNA reads as TGTGCCAGCAGCCACTTCACAGGGGTGGGCACTGAAGCTTTCTTT.

J is TRBJ1-1 and V is TRBV2; D gene uncertain. The germline CDR1 and CDR2 sequences are SNHLY and FYNNEI. The CDR3 runs to 14 residues. V was cut by 6 bases and J by 1 base, with 12 bases left in between. CDR3 bases: TGTGCCAGCAGACCCGGGCAGTGGAACACTGAAGCTTTCTTT. Translated: CASRPGQWNTEAFF.

The chain is built from TRBV25-1 and TRBJ2-1, with D unresolved. This CDR3 region has 11 residues. Germline lookup yields CDR1 MGHDK and CDR2 SYGVNS. V was cut by 5 bases and J by 12 bases, with 11 bases left in between. The CDR3 DNA is TGTGCCAGCAGTAGGGTGGGCGGGCAGTTCTTC. Amino acids: CASSRVGGQFF.

The chain links TRBV7-2 to TRBJ1-2, with D uncertain. V was shortened by 6 bases and J by 8 bases, with 19 bases between the two germline ends. The CDR3 contains 14 residues. The germline V gene has CDR1 SGHTA and CDR2 FQGNSA. This chain's CDR3 is CASRPTAVANGYTF. In DNA, the CDR3 is TGTGCCAGCAGGCCTACCGCTGTGGCGAACGGCTACACCTTC.

Only one count was recorded for this clone. The chain carries TRBV6-4 and TRBJ1-2, with D uncertain. Trimming left V 5 bases short and J 1 base short, with 11 bases between. The CDR3 is 14 amino acids. Germline CDR1 is MRHNA and CDR2 is SNTAGT. The CDR3 loop reads CASSPSWGNYGYTF. CDR3 bases: TGTGCCAGCAGTCCTAGCTGGGGTAACTATGGCTACACCTTC.

The V gene is TRBV10-3, the J gene TRBJ1-6, with 7 bases fitting TRBD1. This CDR3 has 13 residues. The V gene's germline CDR1 is ENHRY and CDR2 SYGVKD. J was trimmed by 8 bases and V by 7 bases; bases with no gene match: 5. For the CDR3, the DNA is TGTGCCATCAAGGGACAGCCCTATTCACCCCTCCACTTT. This codes for CAIKGQPYSPLHF.

This clone turned up a few times. V gene TRBV9 combines with J gene TRBJ2-1, with TRBD2 matching over 7 bases. J lost 5 bases, V lost 2 bases, and 10 bases had no gene match. This CDR3 has 16 residues. Germline CDR1 SGDLS, CDR2 YYNGEE. The CDR3 coding sequence is TGTGCCAGCAGCGTGAGCGGGGCTAGCGGAAACAATGAGCAGTTCTTC. Residues: CASSVSGASGNNEQFF.

This clone occurred once. This rearrangement joins TRBV12-3 or TRBV12-4 to TRBJ1-2, with D hard to call. The germline V and J ends were trimmed by 3 bases and 2 bases, with 4 bases remaining between them. CDR3 length: 12 residues. The DNA of the CDR3 is TGTGCCAGCAGTTTGGCGAACTATGGCTACACCTTC. This codes for CASSLANYGYTF.

The chain uses TRBV5-4 and TRBJ1-1; maybe TRBD1 (6 bases). Trimming took off 0 bases at V and 5 bases at J, with 17 bases between the two ends. Germline V gene sequence: CDR1 SGHNT, CDR2 YYREEE (reference sequence). The CDR3 totals 16 residues. The CDR3: CASSLGGGPRGTEAFF. CDR3 coding DNA: TGTGCCAGCAGCTTGGGGGGGGGCCCCCGAGGGACTGAAGCTTTCTTT. The full variable domain, rest sourced from reference TRBV5-4 and TRBJ1-1, is ETGVTQSPTHLIKTRGQQVTLRCSSQSGHNTVSWYQQALGQGPQFIFQYYREEENGRGNFPPRFSGLQFPNYSSELNVNALELDDSALYLCASSLGGGPRGTEAFFGQGTRLTVV.

J is TRBJ2-5 and V is TRBV5-1; no clear D. Germline V gene data show CDR1 as SGHRS and CDR2 as YFSETQ. Trimming took 0 bases from V and 5 from J, leaving 5 bases between them. The CDR3 runs 12 residues. CDR3 protein: CASSLGWETQYF. CDR3 DNA sequence: TGCGCCAGCAGCTTGGGGTGGGAGACCCAGTACTTC.

This clone was recorded only once. Other DNA sequences of this sample code for an identical CDR3. V is TRBV6-5 and J is TRBJ1-2; TRBD1 is a possible D gene (5 bases). Germline CDR1 is MNHEY and CDR2 is SVGAGI. The CDR3 length is 14 residues. V gave up 0 bases and J gave up 2 bases, with 7 bases separating them. The chain's CDR3 is CASSYSGGNYGYTF. The CDR3 DNA reads as TGTGCCAGCAGTTACTCTGGGGGGAACTATGGCTACACCTTC.

V usage is TRBV9 and J usage is TRBJ2-5, with a weak D call TRBD2 (5 bases). The CDR3 has 14 amino acids. V was shortened by 0 bases and J by 2 bases, with 8 bases between the two germline ends. Looked up from germline, CDR1 is SGDLS and CDR2 is YYNGEE. The DNA of the CDR3 is TGTGCCAGCAGCGTAGCGGGAAATCAAGAGACCCAGTACTTC. Translating gives CASSVAGNQETQYF.

The CDR3 DNA is TGCGCCAGCAGGGGGAAGAGGGCCGGGGAGCTGTTTTTT. The encoded protein is CASRGKRAGELFF. V is TRBV10-2 and J is TRBJ2-2; D is perhaps TRBD2 (5 bases). The CDR3 loop spans 13 amino acids. The V and J ends lost 6 bases and 6 bases respectively, with 11 bases between them. Germline CDR1 is WSHSY and CDR2 is SAAADI.

In its sample, this clone was seen a few times. This chain uses TRBV7-9 with TRBJ2-5; tentatively, D is TRBD1 or TRBD2 (6 bases each). The CDR3 is 15 amino acids. CDR1 SEHNR and CDR2 FQNEAQ come from the germline V gene (reference sequence). V lost 1 base, J lost 5 bases, and 14 bases lay in between. This CDR3 is CASSLGPGARETQYF. The CDR3 bases are TGTGCCAGCAGCTTAGGTCCGGGGGCGCGGGAGACCCAGTACTTC.

The J gene is TRBJ2-2, the V gene TRBV5-1; 11 nucleotides agree with TRBD2. Trimming cost V 4 bases and J 7 bases; bases outside gene matches: 12. Per germline, CDR1 SGHRS and CDR2 YFSETQ. The CDR3 spans 17 residues. CDR3: CASSGGLAGGSGGELFF. The CDR3 DNA is TGCGCCAGCAGCGGAGGACTAGCGGGTGGATCTGGCGGGGAGCTGTTTTTT.

This rearrangement joins TRBV7-8 to TRBJ1-5; D remains unclear. Trimming cost V 3 bases and J 5 bases, with 8 bases left between them. Germline CDR1 and CDR2: SGHVS and FQNEAQ. The CDR3 extends over 13 amino acids. The CDR3 sequence: CASSFRSDQPQHF. CDR3 bases: TGTGCCAGCAGCTTTCGTTCGGATCAGCCCCAGCATTTT.

The gene calls are TRBV30 and TRBJ2-2, with D uncertain. The CDR3 extends over 14 amino acids. From germline, CDR1 is GTSNPN and CDR2 SVGIG (reference sequence). Trimming removed 2 bases at V and 4 bases at J, with 11 bases between. CDR3 bases: TGTGCCTGGAGTTTCTCGCTAGGCACCGGGGAGCTGTTTTTT. It translates to CAWSFSLGTGELFF.

The chain links TRBV6-5 to TRBJ1-1; perhaps TRBD1 as D (5 bases). V dropped 4 bases and J dropped 2 bases, with 14 bases sitting between them. This CDR3 has 15 amino acids. Germline V gives CDR1 MNHEY, CDR2 SVGAGI. The CDR3 region is CASSWAGGTNTEAFF. The CDR3 region has the DNA TGTGCCAGCAGTTGGGCAGGAGGGACCAACACTGAAGCTTTCTTT.

This clone appeared a single time. This chain links TRBV10-2 with TRBJ1-2, with 10 bases aligning to TRBD1. Germline assignment: CDR1 WSHSY and CDR2 SAAADI. V lost 3 bases to trimming and J lost 5 bases; unmatched junction nucleotides: 3. CDR3 length equals 14 residues. In DNA form, the CDR3 reads TGCGCCAGCAGTGATGGGGGACAGGGGTATGGCTACACCTTC. Residues: CASSDGGQGYGYTF.

V usage is TRBV19 and J usage is TRBJ1-2; the match to TRBD1 covers 9 bases. From germline, CDR1 is LNHDA and CDR2 SQIVND (reference sequence). J lost 7 bases, V lost 9 bases, and 15 bases had no gene match. This CDR3 comprises 15 residues. The CDR3 bases are TGTGCCAGACAAACCGGGACAGGGACTTTGTCTGGCTACACCTTC. It encodes CARQTGTGTLSGYTF.

The gene calls are TRBV7-3 and TRBJ2-3; D is tentatively TRBD1 or TRBD2 (5 bases each). V lost 2 bases and J lost 4, with 10 bases in between. CDR1 is SGHTA, CDR2 FQGTGA, per germline. This CDR3 has 14 residues. In DNA, the CDR3 is TGTGCCAGCAGCTTAGGGGACGTACCAGATACGCAGTATTTT. Its translation: CASSLGDVPDTQYF.